Following are 32 T cell receptor beta chains from one sample sequenced in a study of T cell changes during pregnancy in multiple sclerosis. Generated by immunoSEQ multiplex PCR, the TCRdb table keeps only in-frame clones and is missing some. The profile covers over 60,000 clones, with 91% appearing a single time and about 0.7% taken by the ten largest. Source: peripheral blood, taken in the third trimester of pregnancy. The receptors derive from a female donor in good health, enrolled as a control in a pregnancy study.

This clone was recorded a few times. V usage is TRBV11-2 and J usage is TRBJ2-7; TRBD1 aligns across 8 bases. The CDR3 is 16 residues long. V gave up 6 bases and J gave up 3 bases; unmatched junction bases: 13. CDR1 and CDR2 (germline): SGHAT, FQNNGV. CDR3 region: CASRAYRGDRLYEQYF. CDR3 nucleotides: TGTGCCAGCAGGGCGTATAGGGGGGACAGGCTCTACGAGCAGTACTTC.

The rearrangement links TRBV7-9 to TRBJ1-5; D gene ambiguous. Germline assignment: CDR1 SEHNR and CDR2 FQNEAQ (reference sequence). Trimming cost V 1 base and J 7 bases, with 11 bases left between them. The CDR3 length is 14 residues. CDR3 bases: TGTGCCAGCAGCTTAGGGGGAGAATTACAGCCCCAGCATTTT. Its translation: CASSLGGELQPQHF. Combining the CDR3 with reference TRBV7-9 and TRBJ1-5 gives the whole variable domain DTGVSQNPRHKITKRGQNVTFRCDPISEHNRLYWYRQTLGQGPEFLTYFQNEAQLEKSRLLSDRFSAERPKGSFSTLEIQRTEQGDSAMYLCASSLGGELQPQHFGDGTRLSIL.

The chain combines TRBV6-5 with TRBJ1-2; 9 nucleotides agree with TRBD1. The V gene's germline CDR1 is MNHEY and CDR2 SVGAGI. Trimming at V came to 6 bases and at J to 4 bases, leaving 6 bases not matched to a gene. The CDR3 contains 14 residues. CDR3 sequence: CASSSGTGPYGYTF. The CDR3 DNA is TGTGCCAGCAGCTCCGGGACAGGGCCCTATGGCTACACCTTC.

The rearrangement links TRBV14 to TRBJ1-4; no clear D. CDR1 is SGHDN, CDR2 FVKESK, per germline. The CDR3 length is 14 residues. Trimming pared 4 bases from V and 8 bases from J, leaving 14 bases between. CDR3 DNA: TGTGCCAGCAGCCGGTCCCTAGGATTGGAAAAACTGTTTTTT. It is translated as CASSRSLGLEKLFF.

To note about this clone: Sequence at one end of the junction differs from germline and may be a read error. This chain connects TRBV4-1 to TRBJ2-1; 7 bases fit TRBD1. This CDR3 spans 14 amino acids. The germline V gene encodes CDR1 MGHRA and CDR2 YSYEKL. CDR3 sequence reads: CASSQDGTDRERIF. The CDR3 coding sequence is TGCGCCAGCAGCCAAGACGGGACCGACAGGGAGAGGATCTTC.

The V gene is TRBV5-1, the J gene TRBJ2-1; 15 bases are shared with TRBD2. This CDR3 has 18 residues. Unmatched junction bases numbered 12, after V lost 4 bases and J lost 7 bases. Germline CDR1 SGHRS, CDR2 YFSETQ. CDR3 DNA: TGCGCCAGCAGCAAGGGACTAGCGGGAGGTAGCCCCCTGAATGAGCAGTTCTTC. This sequence encodes CASSKGLAGGSPLNEQFF.

This chain uses TRBV7-8 with TRBJ1-1, with 8 nucleotides matching TRBD1. The CDR3 consists of 12 residues. Germline CDR1 and CDR2: SGHVS and FQNEAQ. V lost 6 bases and J lost 13; bases outside the gene matches: 10. CDR3 DNA: TGTGCCAGCAGGCCCTACAGGGGGGAGGTTTTCTTT. It encodes CASRPYRGEVFF.

The rearrangement uses TRBV9 and TRBJ1-1; 7 nucleotides align to TRBD1. This CDR3 region has 14 residues. In germline, CDR1 is SGDLS, CDR2 YYNGEE. V shed 3 bases and J 4 bases; nucleotides not matched to a gene: 6. The CDR3 bases are TGTGCCAGCAGCGCCCGACAGGGTAGCACTGAAGCTTTCTTT. Its translation: CASSARQGSTEAFF.

The chain recombines TRBV6-6 with TRBJ2-2; D gene unclear. Trimming removed 6 bases at V and 6 bases at J, with 11 bases between. The CDR3 loop spans 13 amino acids. The germline gives CDR1 MNHNY, CDR2 SVGAGI (reference sequence). CDR3 sequence: CASSMAGSGELFF. CDR3 coding DNA: TGTGCCAGCAGCATGGCCGGGTCCGGGGAGCTGTTTTTT.

The chain is built from TRBV5-6 and TRBJ1-3; 8 bases are a match to TRBD1. V shed 3 bases, J shed 5 bases, and the junction held 7 bases outside the gene matches. The CDR3 consists of 15 residues. Looked up from germline, CDR1 is SGHDT and CDR2 is YYEEEE. This CDR3 is CASSSRTGIRNTIYF. The CDR3 DNA reads as TGTGCCAGCAGCTCCCGGACAGGGATTCGAAACACCATATATTTT.

This chain links TRBV14 with TRBJ2-3, with TRBD2 matching 8 bases. The germline CDR1 and CDR2 sequences are SGHDN and FVKESK. The CDR3 is 17 residues long. Trimming removed 0 bases from V and 3 bases from J; junction bases left unmatched: 8. This CDR3 reads CASSQDGRAVVTDTQYF. The CDR3, as DNA: TGTGCCAGCAGCCAAGACGGGAGGGCCGTGGTTACAGATACGCAGTATTTT.

In this sample, this clone turned up once. The rearrangement uses TRBV7-2 and TRBJ1-2; 12 bases are shared with TRBD1. Germline-derived CDR1 and CDR2 are SGHTA and FQGNSA. The CDR3 sequence is 16 residues long. The junction had 7 bases not matched to a gene; V was cut back by 2 bases and J by 6 bases. CDR3 sequence reads: CASSLPGTGGEHGYTF. As DNA, the CDR3 is TGTGCCAGCAGCTTACCAGGGACAGGGGGCGAGCATGGCTACACCTTC.

The J gene is TRBJ1-4, the V gene TRBV5-1, with 9 bases aligning to TRBD1. V lost 1 base to trimming and J lost 8 bases; unmatched junction nucleotides: 6. The CDR3 length is 15 residues. CDR1 and CDR2 from the germline V gene are SGHRS and YFSETQ. The CDR3 here is CASSLLTGGGEKLFF. CDR3 nucleotides: TGCGCCAGCAGCTTGCTCACAGGGGGCGGAGAAAAACTGTTTTTT.

J is TRBJ1-2 and V is TRBV28; D ambiguous. Trimming stripped 5 bases from V and 2 bases from J, with 3 bases between. Germline CDR1 MDHEN, CDR2 SYDVKM. This CDR3 has 11 residues. The CDR3 is CASSLNYGYTF. DNA for the CDR3: TGTGCCAGCAGTCTGAACTATGGCTACACCTTC.

The rearrangement uses TRBV27 and TRBJ2-7, with TRBD1 matching over 9 bases. CDR1 is MNHEY and CDR2 is SMNVEV in the germline V gene (reference sequence). The junction had 10 bases not matched to a gene; V was cut back by 7 bases and J by 6 bases. There are 14 residues in the CDR3. As DNA, the CDR3 is TGTGCCAGCAAGAGGGGACAGGGAGGGATCGAGCAGTACTTC. It yields the protein CASKRGQGGIEQYF.

This clone was found a few times. The CDR3 DNA sequence: TGCAGCGTGGGACAGGGCCTGCCCGAGCAGTACTTC. Translating it yields CSVGQGLPEQYF. The genes are TRBV29-1 and TRBJ2-7, with 9 nucleotides matching TRBD1. The ends lost 6 bases at V and 6 bases at J; junction bases unmatched: 6. The CDR3 is made up of 12 amino acids. CDR1 and CDR2 (germline): SQVTM, ANQGSEA.

There are a few counts of this clone. This chain connects TRBV7-9 to TRBJ1-1; 11 nucleotides line up with TRBD1. The germline gives CDR1 SEHNR, CDR2 FQNEAQ (reference sequence). The CDR3 is made up of 14 amino acids. Unmatched junction bases numbered 3, after V lost 1 base and J lost 8 bases. CDR3 amino acids: CASSLDGQGAEAFF. CDR3 nucleotide sequence: TGTGCCAGCAGCTTAGACGGACAGGGGGCAGAAGCTTTCTTT. The whole variable domain, filled in from reference TRBV7-9 and TRBJ1-1, reads DTGVSQNPRHKITKRGQNVTFRCDPISEHNRLYWYRQTLGQGPEFLTYFQNEAQLEKSRLLSDRFSAERPKGSFSTLEIQRTEQGDSAMYLCASSLDGQGAEAFFGQGTRLTVV.

The chain carries TRBV5-1 and TRBJ2-1, with 11 bases lining up with TRBD2. The junction had 9 bases not matched to a gene; V was cut back by 1 base and J by 0 bases. Germline CDR1 reads SGHRS; CDR2 reads YFSETQ. This CDR3 has 19 residues. For the CDR3, the DNA is TGCGCCAGCAGCTTGCGGCTAGCGGGGGGCCTAAGCTCCTACAATGAGCAGTTCTTC. Amino acids: CASSLRLAGGLSSYNEQFF.

The chain employs TRBV18 and TRBJ1-5; possibly TRBD1 for D (6 bases). The CDR3 length is 15 residues. Trimming shortened V by 1 base and J by 6 bases, and 13 bases separated the two germline ends. In germline, CDR1 is KGHSH, CDR2 LQKENI. Here the CDR3 DNA reads TGTGCCAGCTCACCACAAACAGGGATTAGTCAGCCCCAGCATTTT. Translating gives CASSPQTGISQPQHF.

The CDR3 coding sequence is TGTGCCAGCAGCTGGGGGGGTAGCGCTGAAGCTTTCTTT. Amino acids: CASSWGGSAEAFF. The chain carries TRBV5-6 and TRBJ1-1; D is possibly TRBD1 (5 bases). CDR1 is SGHDT, CDR2 YYEEEE, per germline. The CDR3 length is 13 residues. Between the trimmed V and J ends, which lost 3 bases and 6 bases, there was a span of 12 bases.

The chain couples TRBV4-1 to TRBJ2-5, with 8 bases fitting TRBD2. Losses at the gene ends were 1 base for V and 5 bases for J; bases not matched to a gene: 12. The length of the CDR3 is 17 residues. The germline CDR1 and CDR2 sequences are MGHRA and YSYEKL. CDR3 residues: CASSQGRGGGRIETQYF. The DNA for the CDR3 is TGCGCCAGCAGCCAAGGGCGGGGCGGGGGGCGGATTGAGACCCAGTACTTC.

The chain uses TRBV7-9 and TRBJ1-2, with 8 bases identical to TRBD1. From germline, CDR1 is SEHNR and CDR2 FQNEAQ (reference sequence). CDR3 length: 16 residues. The junction had 7 bases not matched to a gene; V was cut back by 1 base and J by 3 bases. CDR3 loop: CASSLGAGTGDYGYTF. The CDR3, as DNA: TGTGCCAGCAGCTTAGGAGCCGGGACAGGAGACTATGGCTACACCTTC.

This chain joins TRBV19 and TRBJ1-1; D unclear. The V gene's germline CDR1 is LNHDA and CDR2 SQIVND (reference sequence). The germline V and J ends were trimmed by 5 bases and 1 base, with 5 bases remaining between them. The CDR3 is 12 amino acids. This CDR3 is CASSQENTEAFF. In nucleotides, the CDR3 is TGTGCCAGTAGTCAGGAGAACACTGAAGCTTTCTTT.

CDR3 nucleotides: TGCGCCAGCAGCTTGGTGGGCAACTATGGCTACACCTTC. It translates to CASSLVGNYGYTF. This sequence joins TRBV5-1 and TRBJ1-2; D not resolved. The CDR3 runs 13 residues. In germline, CDR1 is SGHRS, CDR2 YFSETQ. The ends were cut back, 0 bases at V and 2 bases at J, with 5 bases in the middle.

V gene TRBV6-5 combines with J gene TRBJ2-5; possible D gene TRBD2, 6 bases. Germline-derived CDR1 and CDR2 are MNHEY and SVGAGI. This CDR3 region has 14 residues. Trimming cost V 7 bases and J 5 bases, with 17 bases left between them. The CDR3 sequence is CASTRGNRGETQYF. The CDR3 DNA reads as TGTGCCAGCACCAGAGGGAATCGGGGGGAGACCCAGTACTTC.

The rearrangement links TRBV6-6 to TRBJ1-1; a weak D match, TRBD1 (6 bases). Germline CDR1 MNHNY, CDR2 SVGAGI (reference sequence). The CDR3 totals 14 residues. The ends were cut back, 5 bases at V and 1 base at J, with 11 bases in the middle. The CDR3 DNA follows: TGTGCCAGCAGTCGGTCAGGGGCGAACACTGAAGCTTTCTTT. This encodes CASSRSGANTEAFF.

This clone was observed once. V is TRBV6-5 and J is TRBJ2-1, with TRBD2 matching 10 bases. V shed 0 bases and J 3 bases; nucleotides not matched to a gene: 2. The CDR3 has 16 residues. Per germline, CDR1 MNHEY and CDR2 SVGAGI. The CDR3 sequence: CASSYSLAGVYNEQFF. The CDR3 DNA is TGTGCCAGCAGTTACTCGCTAGCGGGAGTCTACAATGAGCAGTTCTTC.

The chain couples TRBV19 to TRBJ2-5; unclear D gene. Trimming stripped 1 base from V and 5 bases from J, with 11 bases between. CDR1 and CDR2 from the germline V gene are LNHDA and SQIVND (reference sequence). The CDR3 has 14 amino acids. The CDR3 DNA reads as TGTGCCAGTAGTATAGTGGCCCGCCAGGAGACCCAGTACTTC. This translates into CASSIVARQETQYF.

CDR3 region: CASSPRERGAGTDTQYF. The CDR3, as DNA: TGTGCCAGCAGCCCGAGGGAGCGGGGGGCAGGCACAGATACGCAGTATTTT. The chain couples TRBV7-9 to TRBJ2-3, with 9 positions matching TRBD2. The V and J ends lost 5 bases and 1 base, in that order; junction bases with no gene match: 10. The length of the CDR3 is 17 residues. CDR1 is SEHNR and CDR2 is FQNEAQ in the germline V gene (reference sequence). The full variable domain, rest sourced from reference TRBV7-9 and TRBJ2-3, is DTGVSQNPRHKITKRGQNVTFRCDPISEHNRLYWYRQTLGQGPEFLTYFQNEAQLEKSRLLSDRFSAERPKGSFSTLEIQRTEQGDSAMYLCASSPRERGAGTDTQYFGPGTRLTVL.

This clone was picked up a small number of times. This chain connects TRBV5-6 to TRBJ1-1, with D possibly TRBD1 on 5 matching bases. V was trimmed by 1 base and J by 0 bases, leaving 10 bases between them. CDR3 length: 15 residues. CDR1 and CDR2 from the germline V gene are SGHDT and YYEEEE. The CDR3 here is CASSLTDIMNTEAFF. The CDR3 bases are TGTGCCAGCAGCTTGACGGACATCATGAACACTGAAGCTTTCTTT.

The chain combines TRBV5-6 with TRBJ2-1; a weak D match, TRBD1 (6 bases). V was pared by 2 bases and J by 5 bases, with 20 bases between. Germline CDR1 reads SGHDT; CDR2 reads YYEEEE. The CDR3 has 17 residues. The DNA for the CDR3 is TGTGCCAGCAGCTTAGTGAATGCAGGGGTCCCCCACAATGAGCAGTTCTTC. Translated: CASSLVNAGVPHNEQFF.

The chain carries TRBV18 and TRBJ2-6; tentative D call: TRBD1 (6 bases). Trimming removed 5 bases at V and 2 bases at J, with 16 bases between. The CDR3 is 17 residues long. In germline, CDR1 is KGHSH, CDR2 LQKENI. The CDR3 loop is CASSGDRIHPGANVLTF. The CDR3 nucleotides are TGTGCCAGCTCAGGAGACAGGATTCACCCTGGGGCCAACGTCCTGACTTTC.